The 29 T cell receptor beta chains below come from one sample, sequenced in a study of T cell responses to AZD1222 COVID-19 vaccine (dated by TCRdb to about 2021). This specimen's time point label, per the study, means: about 28 days (+/-7) after the second vaccine dose. Libraries were prepared through the immunoSEQ multiplex PCR assay. This is the immuneACCESS table as TCRdb keeps it, with only in-frame sequences that have V and J called. A part of the clones is gone; compared with another copy, unresolved V genes explain less than half, and the rest is unexplained. This sample has some 81,000 clones in its table, and 70% to 90% of those were observed once. The top ten clonotypes cover 3.4% of the sample. The sequences come from peripheral blood, collected 28 days after the second AZD1222 dose. The receptors derive from an adult who received the AZD1222 COVID-19 vaccine.

This sequence joins TRBV2 and TRBJ2-3, with 9 bases identical to TRBD2. The CDR3 contains 15 residues. J gave up 1 base and V 6 bases, and 5 bases lay outside the gene matches. CDR1 and CDR2 from the germline V gene are SNHLY and FYNNEI. The CDR3 is CASRLRLAGTDTQYF. In DNA form, the CDR3 reads TGTGCCAGCAGACTTAGACTAGCGGGCACAGATACGCAGTATTTT.

The sample holds a few counts of this clone. V is TRBV7-9 and J is TRBJ1-5; weak D call: TRBD1 (5 bases). Germline CDR1 is SEHNR and CDR2 is FQNEAQ (reference sequence). V was trimmed by 5 bases and J by 4 bases, leaving 15 bases between them. The CDR3 contains 15 residues. CDR3 sequence: CASSPAGTPNQPQHF. In DNA form, the CDR3 reads TGTGCCAGCAGCCCAGCCGGGACTCCAAATCAGCCCCAGCATTTT.

In DNA, the CDR3 is TGTGCCAGCAGGGAAGCGGGGGGCGGGGAGACCCAGTACTTC. Translation: CASREAGGGETQYF. The V gene is TRBV5-4, the J gene TRBJ2-5; the match to TRBD2 covers 9 bases. V lost 5 bases, J lost 5 bases, and 7 bases stayed unmatched. The CDR3 covers 14 residues. Per germline, CDR1 SGHNT and CDR2 YYREEE (reference sequence).

The J gene is TRBJ2-7, the V gene TRBV10-2; the D call may be TRBD1 or TRBD2 (5 bases each). CDR3 length equals 16 residues. Germline CDR1 WSHSY, CDR2 SAAADI. The V and J ends lost 0 bases and 4 bases respectively, with 16 bases between them. DNA of the CDR3: TGCGCCAGCAGTGAGTCGTTGCGGGCTTCAGGGTACGAGCAGTACTTC. Amino acid sequence: CASSESLRASGYEQYF.

The genes are TRBV5-8 and TRBJ1-2; D unclear. CDR3 length: 14 amino acids. The germline V gene encodes CDR1 SGHTS and CDR2 YDEGEE. V shed 0 bases and J shed 6 bases, with 12 bases lying between them. CDR3 residues: CASSLAWRVDGYTF. CDR3 bases: TGTGCCAGCAGCTTGGCCTGGAGGGTCGATGGCTACACCTTC.

The chain joins TRBV5-1 to TRBJ1-4, with D possibly TRBD1 on 5 matching bases. The CDR3 covers 14 residues. From germline, CDR1 is SGHRS and CDR2 YFSETQ. V lost 5 bases and J lost 0, with 8 bases in between. In DNA, the CDR3 is TGCGCCAGCAGGACAGTTGCAACTAATGAAAAACTGTTTTTT. Encoded protein: CASRTVATNEKLFF. Variable domain in full (rest from reference TRBV5-1 and TRBJ1-4): KAGVTQTPRYLIKTRGQQVTLSCSPISGHRSVSWYQQTPGQGLQFLFEYFSETQRNKGNFPGRFSGRQFSNSRSEMNVSTLELGDSALYLCASRTVATNEKLFFGSGTQLSVL.

The chain has TRBV4-1 and TRBJ1-1, with a possible D match to TRBD1 (6 bases). Trimming left V 3 bases short and J 1 base short, with 12 bases between. CDR1 and CDR2 (germline): MGHRA, YSYEKL. CDR3 length: 15 residues. CDR3: CASSQDRGGNTEAFF. The DNA of the CDR3 is TGCGCCAGCAGCCAGGACCGAGGGGGGAACACTGAAGCTTTCTTT.

Worth noting for this clone: Other DNA sequences in this specimen translate into the identical CDR3. V and J are TRBV9 and TRBJ2-5; D gene ambiguous. This CDR3 has 14 residues. The ends were cut back, 0 bases at V and 1 base at J, with 7 bases in the middle. Germline V gives CDR1 SGDLS, CDR2 YYNGEE. The chain's CDR3 is CASSVEAIQETQYF. CDR3 DNA: TGTGCCAGCAGCGTAGAAGCAATCCAAGAGACCCAGTACTTC.

On this clone: This specimen includes other DNA sequences encoding the same CDR3. The chain couples TRBV18 to TRBJ1-1; no clear D. CDR1 KGHSH and CDR2 LQKENI come from the germline V gene. The V and J ends lost 3 bases and 0 bases respectively, with 8 bases between them. The CDR3 runs to 14 residues. The CDR3 DNA is TGTGCCAGCTCACCCAGTCGGGTGAACACTGAAGCTTTCTTT. Its protein product is CASSPSRVNTEAFF.

V is TRBV7-7 and J is TRBJ2-5; TRBD2 matches at 12 bases. This CDR3 spans 15 amino acids. Losses at the gene ends were 3 bases for V and 5 bases for J; bases not matched to a gene: 4. Germline lookup yields CDR1 SSHAT and CDR2 FNYEAQ (reference sequence). The CDR3 nucleotides are TGTGCCAGCAGCTTGGCAACTAGCGGGGGGGAGACCCAGTACTTC. It yields the protein CASSLATSGGETQYF.

The table lists this clone with a count of one. The chain is built from TRBV28 and TRBJ1-5; 7 nucleotides match TRBD1. The junction had 11 bases not matched to a gene; V was cut back by 9 bases and J by 6 bases. Germline CDR1 reads MDHEN; CDR2 reads SYDVKM. CDR3 size: 14 residues. This chain's CDR3 is CASWDSGSGQPQHF. CDR3 in DNA: TGTGCCAGTTGGGACAGTGGGTCGGGTCAGCCCCAGCATTTT.

V and J are TRBV27 and TRBJ2-6; D is uncertain. The CDR3 is 16 residues long. Germline V gene data show CDR1 as MNHEY and CDR2 as SMNVEV (reference sequence). V gave up 6 bases and J gave up 4 bases, with 16 bases separating them. The DNA of the CDR3 is TGTGCCAGCAGCCTAAAGGGTACCTCCGGGGCCAACGTCCTGACTTTC. It codes for CASSLKGTSGANVLTF.

This chain links TRBV19 with TRBJ1-1; D uncertain. Germline V gene data show CDR1 as LNHDA and CDR2 as SQIVND (reference sequence). The V and J ends lost 3 bases and 0 bases respectively, with 11 bases between them. The CDR3 totals 15 residues. CDR3 nucleotides: TGTGCCAGTAGTATTGGTGGCACCCTGAACACTGAAGCTTTCTTT. Protein: CASSIGGTLNTEAFF.

The chain links TRBV6-6 to TRBJ1-5, with D unresolved. The CDR3 totals 13 residues. The V gene lost 8 bases and the J gene lost 2 bases, with 10 bases spanning the gap. Germline CDR1 and CDR2: MNHNY and SVGAGI (reference sequence). This chain's CDR3 is CASRLNGNQPQHF. Written as DNA, the CDR3 is TGTGCCAGCCGGCTTAATGGCAATCAGCCCCAGCATTTT.

The chain couples TRBV5-1 to TRBJ2-7; D gene ambiguous. Looked up from germline, CDR1 is SGHRS and CDR2 is YFSETQ. CDR3 length: 14 residues. V shed 0 bases and J shed 4 bases, with 11 bases lying between them. This CDR3 reads CASSLDGPWYEQYF. CDR3 nucleotides: TGCGCCAGCAGCTTGGACGGCCCGTGGTACGAGCAGTACTTC. The full variable domain, completed using reference TRBV5-1 and TRBJ2-7, is KAGVTQTPRYLIKTRGQQVTLSCSPISGHRSVSWYQQTPGQGLQFLFEYFSETQRNKGNFPGRFSGRQFSNSRSEMNVSTLELGDSALYLCASSLDGPWYEQYFGPGTRLTVT.

This clone was seen only a few times. J is TRBJ1-3 and V is TRBV13; possible D gene TRBD1, 5 bases. CDR3 length equals 16 residues. Germline CDR1 reads PRHDT; CDR2 reads FYEKMQ (reference sequence). V was shortened by 8 bases and J by 0 bases, with 17 bases between the two germline ends. The CDR3 loop reads CASRRGGFSSGNTIYF. The DNA of the CDR3 is TGTGCCAGCCGCCGCGGGGGTTTTAGCTCTGGAAACACCATATATTTT.

The chain combines TRBV6-5 with TRBJ2-5; maybe TRBD1 (5 bases). Germline V lookup: CDR1 MNHEY, CDR2 SVGAGI. This CDR3 has 11 amino acids. V gave up 7 bases and J gave up 7 bases, with 10 bases separating them. The CDR3 spells CASTQTGTQYF. The CDR3 DNA reads TGTGCCAGCACCCAAACAGGGACCCAGTACTTC.

The rearrangement joins TRBV2 to TRBJ2-2; D is unclear. V lost 7 bases and J 6 bases, leaving 9 bases between the germline ends. The CDR3 is made up of 12 amino acids. Germline CDR1 is SNHLY and CDR2 is FYNNEI. In DNA form, the CDR3 reads TGTGCCAGCAAGGAAGGCCCCGGGGAGCTGTTTTTT. It encodes CASKEGPGELFF.

J is TRBJ2-7 and V is TRBV5-1; a weak D match, TRBD1 (6 bases). Germline V CDR1 and CDR2: SGHRS, YFSETQ. Trimming pared 4 bases from V and 3 bases from J, leaving 8 bases between. CDR3 size: 12 residues. In nucleotides, the CDR3 is TGCGCCAGCAGCATGGACAGCTACGAGCAGTACTTC. Translating gives CASSMDSYEQYF.

The chain links TRBV19 to TRBJ2-7, with D perhaps matching TRBD1 (5 bases). Trimming took off 6 bases at V and 4 bases at J, with 22 bases between the two ends. Germline V gene data show CDR1 as LNHDA and CDR2 as SQIVND (reference sequence). The length of the CDR3 is 16 residues. CDR3 in DNA: TGTGCCAGTAGCAGGGCGCCTTATACACGCTTGTACGAGCAGTACTTC. Residues: CASSRAPYTRLYEQYF.

V usage is TRBV29-1 and J usage is TRBJ2-1; D unclear. The V gene's germline CDR1 is SQVTM and CDR2 ANQGSEA. The CDR3 runs 12 residues. V gave up 3 bases and J gave up 7 bases, with 10 bases separating them. The CDR3 bases are TGCAGCGTTGAGCGGAAACGGAATGAGCAGTTCTTC. Amino acid sequence: CSVERKRNEQFF.

The chain combines TRBV14 with TRBJ1-1; D not certain. The CDR3 sequence is 13 residues long. Between the trimmed V and J ends, which lost 2 bases and 4 bases, there was a span of 8 bases. In germline, CDR1 is SGHDN, CDR2 FVKESK. The CDR3 nucleotides read TGTGCCAGCAGCCAATTACAGAGCACTGAAGCTTTCTTT. Its protein product is CASSQLQSTEAFF.

The rearrangement joins TRBV15 to TRBJ2-1; D is ambiguous. Trimming took off 1 base at V and 6 bases at J, with 7 bases between the two ends. This CDR3 comprises 13 residues. Germline V gene sequence: CDR1 LNHNV, CDR2 YYDKDF (reference sequence). The CDR3 region has the DNA TGTGCCACCAGCAGAGGGTCCAGCAATGAGCAGTTCTTC. Translating gives CATSRGSSNEQFF.

This clone has more than one count but fewer than ten. The chain links TRBV27 to TRBJ1-3; D is perhaps TRBD1 (5 bases). Between the trimmed V and J ends, which lost 7 bases and 0 bases, there was a span of 7 bases. The length of the CDR3 is 13 residues. Germline V gives CDR1 MNHEY, CDR2 SMNVEV (reference sequence). CDR3 in amino acids: CASTQGSGNTIYF. CDR3 DNA: TGTGCCAGCACCCAGGGCTCTGGAAACACCATATATTTT.

V usage is TRBV7-2 and J usage is TRBJ2-1; D perhaps matches TRBD1 (5 bases). The CDR3 consists of 16 residues. V gave up 5 bases and J gave up 7 bases, with 21 bases separating them. CDR1 SGHTA and CDR2 FQGNSA come from the germline V gene. As DNA, the CDR3 is TGTGCCAGCAGCGTTATACACGACCCTCGGACAAATGAGCAGTTCTTC. It is translated as CASSVIHDPRTNEQFF.

This clone has just one count. V gene TRBV28 combines with J gene TRBJ1-5, with a weak D call TRBD1 (5 bases). Germline assignment: CDR1 MDHEN and CDR2 SYDVKM. This CDR3 contains 15 residues. V dropped 5 bases and J dropped 2 bases, with 13 bases sitting between them. The CDR3 region is CASSPMTGGNQPQHF. CDR3 bases: TGTGCCAGCAGTCCCATGACGGGGGGCAATCAGCCCCAGCATTTT.

The V gene is TRBV6-5, the J gene TRBJ1-6; D unclear. This CDR3 is built from 15 residues. Germline V gene lookup returns CDR1 MNHEY and CDR2 SVGAGI. V lost 8 bases and J lost 0, with 11 bases in between. In DNA, the CDR3 is TGTGCCAGCGGGGTTGAGAGCTCCTATAATTCACCCCTCCACTTT. Protein: CASGVESSYNSPLHF.

The chain uses TRBV24-1 and TRBJ2-3; TRBD1 agrees at 10 bases. The CDR3 spans 18 residues. Looked up from germline, CDR1 is KGHDR and CDR2 is SFDVKD. Germline trimming cut 4 bases from V and 2 bases from J; bases unmatched to any gene: 11. This CDR3 is CATSEQLGTGDNTDTQYF. In DNA form, the CDR3 reads TGTGCCACCAGTGAACAACTAGGGACAGGGGATAACACAGATACGCAGTATTTT.

This rearrangement joins TRBV6-5 to TRBJ2-1; a possible D gene is TRBD2 (7 bases). The CDR3 contains 16 residues. CDR1 is MNHEY and CDR2 is SVGAGI in the germline V gene. V was clipped by 2 bases and J by 3 bases, with 14 bases between them. CDR3 in amino acids: CASSYGGGRGYNEQFF. CDR3 bases: TGTGCCAGCAGTTACGGGGGCGGGAGAGGCTACAATGAGCAGTTCTTC.